These 24 T cell receptor beta chains share one sample of origin, sequenced in a study of blood T cell repertoires in COVID-19. Libraries were prepared by immunoSEQ multiplex PCR; TCRdb keeps only in-frame clonotypes and omits some of them. The table has around 300,000 clones, around 85% seen once. The specimen was peripheral blood. Source of these receptors: a human donor in a cohort sampled during active COVID-19.

CDR3 sequence reads: CASHRGEGTEAFF. In nucleotides, the CDR3 is TGTGCCAGCCATCGGGGGGAGGGGACTGAAGCTTTCTTT. J is TRBJ1-1 and V is TRBV6-5, with D possibly matching TRBD1 (5 bases). V was clipped by 8 bases and J by 5 bases, with 15 bases between them. The germline CDR1 and CDR2 sequences are MNHEY and SVGAGI. This CDR3 is built from 13 residues.

This clone was seen a single time. This chain joins TRBV24-1 and TRBJ2-7; 9 nucleotides align to TRBD1. Germline V lookup: CDR1 KGHDR, CDR2 SFDVKD. Trimming cost V 4 bases and J 0 bases; bases outside gene matches: 6. CDR3 length equals 16 residues. The CDR3 DNA follows: TGTGCCACCAGTGACTCCGCGGGACAGGGCTCCTACGAGCAGTACTTC. Amino acid sequence: CATSDSAGQGSYEQYF.

This rearrangement joins TRBV7-2 to TRBJ2-7, with 7 bases matching TRBD1. Germline-derived CDR1 and CDR2 are SGHTA and FQGNSA. The CDR3 is 13 amino acids. V lost 5 bases to trimming and J lost 3 bases; unmatched junction nucleotides: 4. CDR3 sequence: CASSKGTDYEQYF. In DNA, the CDR3 is TGTGCCAGCAGCAAGGGGACAGACTACGAGCAGTACTTC.

The gene calls are TRBV5-1 and TRBJ1-1, with a weak D call TRBD1 (5 bases). This CDR3 has 14 residues. Germline CDR1 is SGHRS and CDR2 is YFSETQ. Trimming stripped 3 bases from V and 1 base from J, with 10 bases between. CDR3 sequence reads: CASSWGLTNTEAFF. For the CDR3, the DNA is TGCGCCAGCAGCTGGGGACTGACGAACACTGAAGCTTTCTTT.

CDR3 protein: CASRTNRQGRGYTF. The CDR3 bases are TGTGCCAGCAGAACGAACAGACAGGGACGAGGCTACACCTTC. The chain links TRBV28 to TRBJ1-2, with TRBD1 identical over 7 bases. The CDR3 totals 14 residues. Unmatched junction bases numbered 12, after V lost 6 bases and J lost 8 bases. CDR1 MDHEN and CDR2 SYDVKM come from the germline V gene.

V is TRBV5-4 and J is TRBJ1-2; TRBD1 matches 7 bases. With 5 bases clipped from V and 3 bases from J, the junction kept 13 bases outside the gene matches. The CDR3 totals 16 residues. The germline V gene has CDR1 SGHNT and CDR2 YYREEE (reference sequence). The CDR3 DNA reads as TGTGCCAGCAGTAGACAGGGACTCTCCCTAGACTATGGCTACACCTTC. It translates to CASSRQGLSLDYGYTF. Full variable domain (remainder filled in from reference TRBV5-4 and TRBJ1-2): ETGVTQSPTHLIKTRGQQVTLRCSSQSGHNTVSWYQQALGQGPQFIFQYYREEENGRGNFPPRFSGLQFPNYSSELNVNALELDDSALYLCASSRQGLSLDYGYTFGSGTRLTVV.

This clone was observed a handful of times. The chain employs TRBV2 and TRBJ1-1, with D perhaps matching TRBD1 (5 bases). Trimming cost V 2 bases and J 5 bases, with 9 bases left between them. This CDR3 has 13 amino acids. The V gene's germline CDR1 is SNHLY and CDR2 FYNNEI. The CDR3 nucleotides read TGTGCCAGCAGTGAACCCGGGGGAACTGAAGCTTTCTTT. Translating gives CASSEPGGTEAFF.

This clone was seen only once. The rearrangement uses TRBV19 and TRBJ2-1, with 8 nucleotides matching TRBD2. The length of the CDR3 is 14 residues. Germline V gene lookup returns CDR1 LNHDA and CDR2 SQIVND (reference sequence). V shed 7 bases, J shed 5 bases, and the junction held 7 bases outside the gene matches. The CDR3 reads CASMERGPHNEQFF. As DNA, the CDR3 is TGTGCCAGTATGGAGCGGGGGCCCCACAATGAGCAGTTCTTC.

This clone was observed once. This chain uses TRBV30 with TRBJ2-7; D is uncertain. This CDR3 contains 11 residues. CDR1 is GTSNPN, CDR2 SVGIG, per germline (reference sequence). V lost 7 bases to trimming and J lost 1 base, with 8 bases between them. The CDR3 reads CASDRSYEQYF. Written as DNA, the CDR3 is TGTGCCTCAGATCGTTCCTACGAGCAGTACTTC. Filled out from reference TRBV30 and TRBJ2-7, the complete variable domain reads SQTIHQWPATLVQPVGSPLSLECTVEGTSNPNLYWYRQAAGRGLQLLFYSVGIGQISSEVPQNLSASRPQDRQFILSSKKLLLSDSGFYLCASDRSYEQYFGPGTRLTVT.

V gene TRBV9 combines with J gene TRBJ2-7; D is perhaps TRBD1 (5 bases). V gave up 3 bases and J gave up 6 bases, with 13 bases separating them. The CDR3 has 13 amino acids. The V gene's germline CDR1 is SGDLS and CDR2 YYNGEE. Here the CDR3 reads CASSGGRGREQYF. Written as DNA, the CDR3 is TGTGCCAGCAGCGGGGGAAGGGGTCGCGAGCAGTACTTC.

The genes are TRBV13 and TRBJ1-2; 8 positions match TRBD1. This CDR3 has 13 amino acids. Germline lookup yields CDR1 PRHDT and CDR2 FYEKMQ (reference sequence). J gave up 8 bases and V 5 bases, and 7 bases lay outside the gene matches. CDR3: CASSQGQGFGYTF. Here the CDR3 DNA reads TGTGCCAGCAGCCAAGGACAGGGTTTCGGCTACACCTTC. Filled out from reference TRBV13 and TRBJ1-2, the complete variable domain reads AAGVIQSPRHLIKEKRETATLKCYPIPRHDTVYWYQQGPGQDPQFLISFYEKMQSDKGSIPDRFSAQQFSDYHSELNMSSLELGDSALYFCASSQGQGFGYTFGSGTRLTVV.

This clone was detected ten times or more. This sequence joins TRBV9 and TRBJ2-1, with 8 nucleotides matching TRBD2. Germline trimming cut 3 bases from V and 0 bases from J; bases unmatched to any gene: 2. Germline-derived CDR1 and CDR2 are SGDLS and YYNGEE. This CDR3 has 15 amino acids. CDR3 coding DNA: TGTGCCAGCAGCGCGGGGGGGAGCTCCTACAATGAGCAGTTCTTC. Residues: CASSAGGSSYNEQFF. Filled out from reference TRBV9 and TRBJ2-1, the complete variable domain reads DSGVTQTPKHLITATGQRVTLRCSPRSGDLSVYWYQQSLDQGLQFLIQYYNGEERAKGNILERFSAQQFPDLHSELNLSSLELGDSALYFCASSAGGSSYNEQFFGPGTRLTVL.

The gene calls are TRBV24-1 and TRBJ2-2, with TRBD2 as a possible D gene (5 bases). Germline V gene data show CDR1 as KGHDR and CDR2 as SFDVKD. This CDR3 region has 12 residues. Trimming cost V 4 bases and J 8 bases, with 7 bases left between them. The CDR3 reads CATSDRGGELFF. For the CDR3, the DNA is TGTGCCACCAGTGACCGAGGGGGGGAGCTGTTTTTT.

This rearrangement joins TRBV12-3 or TRBV12-4 to TRBJ2-7, with no clear D. The CDR3 sequence is 13 residues long. V lost 2 bases and J 5 bases, leaving 10 bases between the germline ends. CDR3 amino acids: CASSLSIIDEQYF. The CDR3 bases are TGTGCCAGCAGTTTAAGTATTATAGACGAGCAGTACTTC.

CDR3 DNA sequence: TGTGCCAGCAGTCGACAGGGGTCCTCCTACGAGCAGTACTTC. Translated: CASSRQGSSYEQYF. The gene calls are TRBV28 and TRBJ2-7; 8 nucleotides agree with TRBD1. The length of the CDR3 is 14 residues. Looked up from germline, CDR1 is MDHEN and CDR2 is SYDVKM. V was clipped by 5 bases and J by 0 bases; unmatched bases: 3.

To note about this clone: This CDR3 is also generated by other DNA sequences in the sample. The chain employs TRBV30 and TRBJ2-2; no definite D call. V was cut by 3 bases and J by 6 bases, with 5 bases left in between. The germline V gene has CDR1 GTSNPN and CDR2 SVGIG (reference sequence). The CDR3 consists of 11 residues. In DNA, the CDR3 is TGTGCCTGGAGCCCGGCCGGGGAGCTGTTTTTT. Translating gives CAWSPAGELFF. Using reference TRBV30 and TRBJ2-2 for the parts outside the CDR3, the full variable domain is SQTIHQWPATLVQPVGSPLSLECTVEGTSNPNLYWYRQAAGRGLQLLFYSVGIGQISSEVPQNLSASRPQDRQFILSSKKLLLSDSGFYLCAWSPAGELFFGEGSRLTVL.

This chain joins TRBV18 and TRBJ2-3; 7 nucleotides match TRBD1. Germline V gene data show CDR1 as KGHSH and CDR2 as LQKENI. Trimming removed 5 bases from V and 0 bases from J; junction bases left unmatched: 2. CDR3 size: 14 residues. The CDR3 region is CASSVTGSTDTQYF. The CDR3 DNA is TGTGCCAGCTCAGTGACAGGGAGCACAGATACGCAGTATTTT.

The chain links TRBV24-1 to TRBJ2-2; 8 bases map to TRBD1. The germline V gene has CDR1 KGHDR and CDR2 SFDVKD. With V trimmed by 4 bases and J by 1 base, 4 bases remained unmatched. CDR3 length equals 16 residues. In DNA form, the CDR3 reads TGTGCCACCAGTGAGCCCGGACAGGGGAACACCGGGGAGCTGTTTTTT. It yields the protein CATSEPGQGNTGELFF.

V usage is TRBV3-1 (or the pseudogene TRBV3-2) and J usage is TRBJ2-3, with D maybe TRBD2 (5 bases). This CDR3 has 16 amino acids. Germline lookup yields CDR1 LGHDT and CDR2 YNNKEL (reference sequence). V gave up 1 base and J gave up 10 bases, with 21 bases separating them. CDR3 in DNA: TGTGCCAGCAGCCAAGGTGGAGGCTTTCCCTCACCAGCGCAGTATTTT. As protein: CASSQGGGFPSPAQYF.

The chain's CDR3 is CASIEASTGTGELFF. CDR3 nucleotide sequence: TGTGCCAGTATCGAGGCTAGCACTGGGACCGGGGAGCTGTTTTTT. The gene calls are TRBV19 and TRBJ2-2; tentative D call: TRBD2 (5 bases). Trimming left V 7 bases short and J 5 bases short, with 17 bases between. Germline V lookup: CDR1 LNHDA, CDR2 SQIVND (reference sequence). The CDR3 extends over 15 amino acids.

The chain links TRBV9 to TRBJ1-2; tentatively, D is TRBD1 (6 bases). The germline V gene encodes CDR1 SGDLS and CDR2 YYNGEE. V was shortened by 0 bases and J by 4 bases, with 7 bases between the two germline ends. This CDR3 has 13 residues. The CDR3 sequence: CASSVGDTYGYTF. CDR3 in DNA: TGTGCCAGCAGCGTAGGGGACACCTATGGCTACACCTTC.

This clone showed up just once. The CDR3 protein is CASRRILSYNSPLHF. DNA of the CDR3: TGTGCCAGCAGGCGCATTCTCTCCTATAATTCACCCCTCCACTTT. The genes are TRBV2 and TRBJ1-6; D not resolved. CDR1 is SNHLY and CDR2 is FYNNEI in the germline V gene. This CDR3 comprises 15 residues. The ends were cut back, 6 bases at V and 0 bases at J, with 9 bases in the middle.

The J gene is TRBJ2-7, the V gene TRBV7-9; TRBD1 matches at 8 bases. In germline, CDR1 is SEHNR, CDR2 FQNEAQ (reference sequence). The V gene end was trimmed by 5 bases and the J gene end by 7 bases; junction bases not matched to a gene: 13. The CDR3 has 15 residues. In DNA form, the CDR3 reads TGTGCCAGCAGCGTTACCGGGACAGGAGCATATGAGCAGTACTTC. The encoded protein is CASSVTGTGAYEQYF.

The chain couples TRBV6-1 to TRBJ1-3, with D uncertain. The CDR3 consists of 14 residues. Germline V CDR1 and CDR2: MNHNS, SASEGT. Trimming stripped 3 bases from V and 2 bases from J, with 8 bases between. CDR3 sequence: CASSERKAGNTIYF. Here the CDR3 DNA reads TGTGCCAGCAGTGAGCGGAAGGCTGGAAACACCATATATTTT.